This TCR beta chain was documented in a study of blood T cell repertoires in COVID-19 (TCRdb year 2020). With respect to the entire study: Collaborator samples came from the United States, Italy and Spain and covered acute and convalescent phases of COVID-19. The prospective study material was composed of cDNA or gDNA derived from T cells, B-cell-depleted T cells, or PBMCs. Sample metadata almost always included a de-identified subject ID, COVID-19 status, age in years and sex. HLA class I and class II types, where available, came from metadata supplied by the sample provider rather than from assay-based typing. The repertoires were made available in a free public database intended to serve as a resource for research on the immune response to SARS-CoV-2. Subjects who had been exposed to COVID-19, were actively infected with it, or had recovered from it provided the deeply sampled blood TCRbeta repertoires that made up the dataset. Samples were obtained from the ongoing ImmuneRACE study (first 160 participants) and from over 1,000 subjects provided by 6 global collaborators. Study-level results and caveats: Clinical and demographic metadata were provided uncurated, with the amount varying by source and participant.

The immunoSEQ Assay, a bias-controlled multiplex PCR, was used to amplify TCRbeta CDR3 regions from genomic DNA. The authors' analysis ran thus. The number of nucleated cells in each sample was estimated by amplification of reference gene primers within the assay. To quantify the absolute abundance of each unique TCRbeta CDR3 rearrangement, sequence reads were collapsed and filtered. For each sample, productive Simpson clonality was calculated as the square root of Simpson's diversity index over productive rearrangements. TCRdb carries this immuneACCESS record with in-frame sequences only. Its versions omit some clonotypes, under half of them owing to an unresolved V gene in the studies checked, with the rest unexplained. That table is the source of V, J and clone size, and D and trimming were worked out from the DNA. This sample holds roughly 280,000 clones; 86% were observed only once. The leading ten clones occupy roughly 4% of the sample.

The CDR3 covers 12 residues, taking in both the cysteine and the phenylalanine. Of the read, only the CDR3 DNA is kept; its 36 bases are in frame from base 1. V lost 3 bases and J lost 4 bases; the stretch between them is 3 bases long. For CDR1 and CDR2, the germline V gene lists KGHDR and SFDVKD. Each collaborating institution followed its own protocols to collect whole blood in K2EDTA tubes. Collaborator samples were shipped for TCRbeta analysis as frozen whole blood, isolated PBMCs, or DNA extracted from either sample type. Worth noting for this clone: Its antigen is currently not known. No per-base quality is available; no much larger clone lies one base away.

This chain is built from TRBV24-1 and TRBJ2-1; the D gene cannot be named for sure. The sample consisted of peripheral blood. The TCR comes from a young man with active or convalescent COVID-19. CDR3 reads: CATSDPYNEQFF. The DNA sequence is given as TGTGCCACCAGTGATCCTTACAATGAGCAGTTCTTC.